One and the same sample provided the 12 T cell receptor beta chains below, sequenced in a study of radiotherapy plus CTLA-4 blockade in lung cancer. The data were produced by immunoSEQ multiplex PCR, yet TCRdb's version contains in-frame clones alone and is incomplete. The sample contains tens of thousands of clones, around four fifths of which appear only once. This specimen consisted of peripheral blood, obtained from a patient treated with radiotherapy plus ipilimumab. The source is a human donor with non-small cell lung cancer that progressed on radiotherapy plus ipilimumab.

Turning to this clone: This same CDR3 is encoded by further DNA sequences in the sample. This CDR3 is CASSSGQGYEQYF. The CDR3 DNA reads as TGCGCCAGCAGCTCGGGACAGGGTTACGAGCAGTACTTC. The V call is TRBV5-1, the J call TRBJ2-7; 9 bases align to TRBD1. V lost 3 bases, J lost 4 bases, and 2 bases stayed unmatched. Germline CDR1 and CDR2: SGHRS and YFSETQ. This CDR3 is built from 13 residues.

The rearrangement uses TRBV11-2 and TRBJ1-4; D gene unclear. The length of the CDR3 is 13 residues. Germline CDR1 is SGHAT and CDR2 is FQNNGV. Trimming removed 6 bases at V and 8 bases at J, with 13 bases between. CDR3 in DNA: TGTGCCAGCAGTTATGCTCCGGAGGAAAAACTGTTTTTT. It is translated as CASSYAPEEKLFF.

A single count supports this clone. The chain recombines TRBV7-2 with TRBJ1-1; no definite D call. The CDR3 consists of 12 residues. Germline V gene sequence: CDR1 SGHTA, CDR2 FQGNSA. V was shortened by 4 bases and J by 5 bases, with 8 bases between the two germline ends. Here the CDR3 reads CASSSYTTEAFF. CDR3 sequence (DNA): TGTGCCAGCAGCTCCTACACGACTGAAGCTTTCTTT.

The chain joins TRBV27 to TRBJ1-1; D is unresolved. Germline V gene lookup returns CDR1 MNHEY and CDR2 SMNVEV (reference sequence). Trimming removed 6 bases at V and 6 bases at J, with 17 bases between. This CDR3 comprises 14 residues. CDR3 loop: CASRALAGHAEAFF. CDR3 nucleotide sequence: TGTGCCAGCAGGGCCCTAGCGGGTCACGCTGAAGCTTTCTTT.

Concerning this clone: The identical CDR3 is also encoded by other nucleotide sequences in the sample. The CDR3 loop reads CASSTLGTGIPEAFF. As DNA, the CDR3 is TGTGCCAGCAGCACCTTAGGGACAGGGATTCCTGAAGCTTTCTTT. The chain couples TRBV7-2 to TRBJ1-1, with TRBD1 identical over 9 bases. The CDR3 consists of 15 residues. V trimming: 5 bases; J trimming: 6 bases; junction bases outside the gene matches: 10. Germline-derived CDR1 and CDR2 are SGHTA and FQGNSA.

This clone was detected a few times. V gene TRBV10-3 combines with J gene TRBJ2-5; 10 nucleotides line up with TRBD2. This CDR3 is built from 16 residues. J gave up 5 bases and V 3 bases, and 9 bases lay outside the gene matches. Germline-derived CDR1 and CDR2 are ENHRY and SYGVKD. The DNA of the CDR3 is TGTGCCATCAGTGACACAGCGGGAGGGCCGGGTGAGACCCAGTACTTC. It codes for CAISDTAGGPGETQYF.

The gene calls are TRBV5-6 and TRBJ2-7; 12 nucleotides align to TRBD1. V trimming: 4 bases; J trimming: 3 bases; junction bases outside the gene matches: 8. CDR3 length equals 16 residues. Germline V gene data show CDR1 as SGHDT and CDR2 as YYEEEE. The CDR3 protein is CASSLGQGATFYEQYF. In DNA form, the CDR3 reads TGTGCCAGCAGCCTGGGACAGGGGGCGACCTTCTACGAGCAGTACTTC.

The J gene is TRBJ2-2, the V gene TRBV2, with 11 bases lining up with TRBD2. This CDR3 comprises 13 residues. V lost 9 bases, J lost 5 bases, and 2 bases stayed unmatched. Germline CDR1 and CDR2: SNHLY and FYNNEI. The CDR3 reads CARRTSGTGELFF. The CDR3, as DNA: TGTGCCAGACGGACTAGCGGGACCGGGGAGCTGTTTTTT.

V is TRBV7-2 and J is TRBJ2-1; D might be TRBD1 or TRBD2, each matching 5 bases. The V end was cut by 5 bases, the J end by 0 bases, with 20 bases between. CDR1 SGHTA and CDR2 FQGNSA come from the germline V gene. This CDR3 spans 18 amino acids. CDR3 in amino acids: CASSAGTPLAYSYNEQFF. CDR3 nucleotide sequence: TGTGCCAGCAGCGCCGGGACCCCCCTAGCCTACTCCTACAATGAGCAGTTCTTC.

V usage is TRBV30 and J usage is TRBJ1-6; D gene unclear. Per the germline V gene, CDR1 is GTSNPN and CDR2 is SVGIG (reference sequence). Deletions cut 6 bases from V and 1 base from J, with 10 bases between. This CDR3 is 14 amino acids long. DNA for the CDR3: TGTGCCTGTACCTGGGGTTCCTATAATTCACCCCTCCACTTT. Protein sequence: CACTWGSYNSPLHF.

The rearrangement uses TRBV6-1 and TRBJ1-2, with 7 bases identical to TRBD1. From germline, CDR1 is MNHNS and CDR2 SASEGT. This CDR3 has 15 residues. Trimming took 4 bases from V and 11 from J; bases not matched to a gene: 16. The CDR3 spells CASSVDVTGFFGYTF. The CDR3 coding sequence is TGTGCCAGCAGTGTAGATGTGACAGGGTTTTTCGGTTACACCTTC.

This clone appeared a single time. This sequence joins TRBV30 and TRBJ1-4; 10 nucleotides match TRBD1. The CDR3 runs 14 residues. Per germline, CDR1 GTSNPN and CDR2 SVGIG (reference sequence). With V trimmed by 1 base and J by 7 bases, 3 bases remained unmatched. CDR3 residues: CAWSGTGGAEKLFF. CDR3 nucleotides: TGTGCCTGGAGTGGGACAGGGGGGGCTGAAAAACTGTTTTTT.